This entry lists 18 T cell receptor beta chains sequenced from one sample in a study of CD8 T cells in ankylosing spondylitis. No cognate antigen is known for these TCRs. Study-level findings and limits: The study identified a TCR beta motif of 7 or 8 highly homologous variants that appeared characteristic of ankylosing spondylitis blood.

Each CDR3 protein gets one entry after TCRdb re-called the 5' RACE reads with MiXCR. The table records 200,000 to 250,000 distinct CDR3 sequences, around 6.6% of them present only once. The source material was blood, either unsorted or a sorted T cell fraction (not recorded which). The source of these receptors is a male donor with ankylosing spondylitis.

At least ten counts were recorded for this clonotype. The chain links TRBV11-2 to TRBJ1-2; D is undetermined. The CDR3 is made up of 22 amino acids. Per germline, CDR1 SGHAT and CDR2 FQNNGV. Deletions cut 0 bases from V and 5 bases from J, with 34 bases between. This CDR3 reads CASSLDFQEIRRIPAGDYGYTF. CDR3 DNA sequence: TGTGCCAGCAGCTTAGATTTTCAAGAGATAAGACGGATTCCGGCAGGAGATTATGGCTACACCTTC.

This clonotype has a count of ten or more. Here the CDR3 reads CASGSSTDTQYF. The CDR3 nucleotides are TGTGCCAGCGGGTCTAGCACAGATACGCAGTATTTT. The chain combines TRBV27 with TRBJ2-3; no clear D gene. The CDR3 covers 12 residues. Trimming took off 8 bases at V and 0 bases at J, with 6 bases between the two ends. Germline V gene sequence: CDR1 MNHEY, CDR2 SMNVEV (reference sequence).

This clonotype was detected ten times or more. The DNA of the CDR3 is TGTGCCAGCAGTATGAGACTAGCGGTTCGCTCCTACAATGAGCAGTTCTTC. It codes for CASSMRLAVRSYNEQFF. This chain joins TRBV28 and TRBJ2-1; 9 nucleotides agree with TRBD2. The germline V gene encodes CDR1 MDHEN and CDR2 SYDVKM. Trimming cost V 5 bases and J 0 bases; bases outside gene matches: 8. The CDR3 extends over 17 amino acids.

This sequence joins TRBV28 and TRBJ2-4; unclear D gene. Germline CDR1 is MDHEN and CDR2 is SYDVKM. This CDR3 comprises 18 residues. The V and J ends lost 4 bases and 1 base respectively, with 20 bases between them. The CDR3 DNA is TGTGCCAGCAGTTCGTTCAACGATGAACAGAGGGCCAAAAACATTCAGTACTTC. Translating gives CASSSFNDEQRAKNIQYF.

Many counts were recorded for this clonotype. This sequence joins TRBV20-1 and TRBJ2-7; D gene uncertain. The germline gives CDR1 DFQATT, CDR2 SNEGSKA (reference sequence). The CDR3 sequence is 11 residues long. V was pared by 6 bases and J by 2 bases, with 8 bases between. CDR3 DNA: TGCAGTGCCGACACACCCTACGAGCAGTACTTC. Protein: CSADTPYEQYF.

V and J are TRBV6-2 or TRBV6-3 and TRBJ2-7, with a weak D call TRBD1 (6 bases). The V gene lost 5 bases and the J gene lost 6 bases, with 14 bases spanning the gap. CDR1 is MNHEY, CDR2 SVGEGT, per germline. CDR3 length equals 13 residues. The DNA of the CDR3 is TGTGCCAGCAGTCCTGGGGGCATAACCGAGCAGTACTTC. This encodes CASSPGGITEQYF.

The V gene is TRBV27, the J gene TRBJ2-1, with 15 bases lining up with TRBD2. The V gene's germline CDR1 is MNHEY and CDR2 SMNVEV (reference sequence). This CDR3 has 15 residues. V lost 5 bases and J lost 7; bases outside the gene matches: 3. CDR3 nucleotide sequence: TGTGCCAGCAGTACGGGGACTAGCGGGAGGAATGAGCAGTTCTTC. It is translated as CASSTGTSGRNEQFF.

This clonotype appeared many times. The CDR3: CASSFGSLAGLNEQFF. DNA for the CDR3: TGTGCCAGCAGTTTCGGTTCCCTAGCGGGACTCAATGAGCAGTTCTTC. This chain uses TRBV28 with TRBJ2-1; 9 nucleotides align to TRBD2. The V gene end was trimmed by 3 bases and the J gene end by 6 bases; junction bases not matched to a gene: 9. CDR3 length: 16 residues. Germline V gives CDR1 MDHEN, CDR2 SYDVKM.

This clonotype was observed many times. The chain couples TRBV27 to TRBJ1-2; D possibly corresponds to TRBD1 (5 bases). Between the trimmed V and J ends, which lost 5 bases and 0 bases, there was a span of 16 bases. The CDR3 spans 16 residues. Germline V lookup: CDR1 MNHEY, CDR2 SMNVEV (reference sequence). The CDR3 protein is CASSPFRGSPNYGYTF. CDR3 in DNA: TGTGCCAGCAGTCCCTTTAGGGGATCACCTAACTATGGCTACACCTTC.

The genes are TRBV4-3 and TRBJ1-3; TRBD1 aligns across 10 bases. With V trimmed by 0 bases and J by 7 bases, 6 bases remained unmatched. Germline loops: CDR1 LGHNA, CDR2 YSLEER. This CDR3 has 16 amino acids. The CDR3, as DNA: TGCGCCAGCAGCCAAGATCGGGGGGGACAGGGGAACACCATATATTTT. Translation gives CASSQDRGGQGNTIYF.

This clonotype was seen at least ten times. This chain connects TRBV7-9 to TRBJ2-7; the D gene is possibly TRBD2 (6 bases). V was cut by 5 bases and J by 2 bases, with 10 bases left in between. CDR3 length equals 13 residues. Per the germline V gene, CDR1 is SEHNR and CDR2 is FQNEAQ (reference sequence). The CDR3 nucleotides are TGTGCCAGCAGCAAGGGACTTACCTACGAGCAGTACTTC. Encoded protein: CASSKGLTYEQYF.

This clonotype was observed many times. The gene calls are TRBV15 and TRBJ1-2, with 8 nucleotides matching TRBD1. This CDR3 is built from 15 residues. CDR1 is LNHNV, CDR2 YYDKDF, per germline (reference sequence). V was pared by 0 bases and J by 4 bases, with 4 bases of the junction left unmatched. CDR3 in DNA: TGTGCCACCAGCAGAGAAGGGGGACAGGCCTATGGCTACACCTTC. Translating it yields CATSREGGQAYGYTF.

This clonotype came up many times. The chain has TRBV9 and TRBJ2-7, with unresolved D. The V end was cut by 4 bases, the J end by 3 bases, with 8 bases between. The germline V gene has CDR1 SGDLS and CDR2 YYNGEE. The CDR3 covers 12 residues. In nucleotides, the CDR3 is TGTGCCAGCAGCAATCCAGGCTACGAGCAGTACTTC. Amino acid sequence: CASSNPGYEQYF.

Many counts were recorded for this clonotype. The chain couples TRBV13 to TRBJ2-2; 7 bases are shared with TRBD2. This CDR3 region has 14 residues. After removal of 5 bases from V and 7 bases from J, the junction contained 7 bases not matched to a gene. Germline CDR1 and CDR2: PRHDT and FYEKMQ (reference sequence). CDR3 nucleotides: TGTGCCAGCAGCCCTGGCGGCGGGAGCGGGGAGCTGTTTTTT. Translation: CASSPGGGSGELFF.

This clonotype showed up just a few times. This chain uses TRBV9 with TRBJ2-1; 11 bases match TRBD1. Germline V lookup: CDR1 SGDLS, CDR2 YYNGEE. V was clipped by 2 bases and J by 2 bases; unmatched bases: 9. The CDR3 is 18 residues long. The CDR3: CASSVSRGGQGAYNEQFF. CDR3 nucleotides: TGTGCCAGCAGCGTCTCCCGGGGGGGACAGGGGGCCTACAATGAGCAGTTCTTC.

This clonotype was recorded a few times. The J gene is TRBJ1-2, the V gene TRBV6-2 or TRBV6-3, with D possibly being TRBD1 (6 bases). Deletions cut 6 bases from V and 4 bases from J, with 18 bases between. There are 15 residues in the CDR3. Germline assignment: CDR1 MNHEY and CDR2 SVGEGT. Here the CDR3 DNA reads TGTGCCAGCAGCACCTCCGACAGGCACCCCTATGGCTACACCTTC. Encoded protein: CASSTSDRHPYGYTF.

This clonotype was detected ten times or more. The V and J genes are TRBV9 and TRBJ2-7; 9 bases match TRBD1. The CDR3 is made up of 15 amino acids. V lost 3 bases, J lost 4 bases, and 8 bases stayed unmatched. CDR1 is SGDLS, CDR2 YYNGEE, per germline. The CDR3 protein is CASSAGQGLLYEQYF. The CDR3, as DNA: TGTGCCAGCAGCGCGGGACAGGGTTTGTTGTACGAGCAGTACTTC.

This clonotype was found many times. The chain couples TRBV10-1 to TRBJ2-3; maybe TRBD2 (5 bases). Trimming took 0 bases from V and 6 from J, leaving 16 bases between them. CDR3 length: 16 amino acids. CDR1 WNHNN and CDR2 SYGVQD come from the germline V gene (reference sequence). CDR3 sequence (DNA): TGCGCCAGCAGTGAGTCGAGCGGACGCCCATTCGATACGCAGTATTTT. It codes for CASSESSGRPFDTQYF.